The T cell receptor beta chain described here comes from a study of T cells in Graves' hyperthyroidism and ophthalmopathy. This clonotype was counted many times. Antigen unknown. Hyperthyroidism was newly diagnosed in patients aged 18 to 65 (duration under 2 months). Patients having uncontrolled infection, another autoimmune disease, pregnancy or lactation were not included. Study outcomes and limitations: For ophthalmopathy, model prediction preceded onset by a median roughly 6.5 months.

The germline V and J ends were trimmed by 1 base and 6 bases, with 15 bases remaining between them. The germline gives CDR1 DFQATT, CDR2 SNEGSKA (reference sequence). CDR3 length: 15 amino acids. Regions amplified from RNA transcripts were the TCR beta CDR3 regions. HTBI primers were used for first-round RT-PCR of the TCR CDR3. TCRdb reprocessed the multiplex PCR reads via MiXCR and lists one record per CDR3 protein. Of some 460,000 distinct CDR3 sequences listed, roughly 14% are singletons. The sample comprised blood. This chain links TRBV20-1 with TRBJ2-2; maybe TRBD1 (6 bases). The sequence derives from a woman between 18 and 30 years old with Graves' hyperthyroidism. This CDR3 reads CSARVTGRVAGELFF. The CDR3 coding sequence is TGCAGTGCTAGAGTAACAGGGCGAGTTGCCGGGGAGCTGTTTTTT.